A single sample is the source of the 21 T cell receptor beta chains below, sequenced in a study of blood T cell repertoires in COVID-19. TCRdb keeps only in-frame clones here, not all; method: immunoSEQ multiplex PCR. The sample includes 200,000 to 250,000 clones, 80% to 90% of them seen just once. The sample taken for sequencing was peripheral blood. These TCRs come from a man aged 60-69 years with acute or convalescent COVID-19.

V usage is TRBV19 and J usage is TRBJ2-5; D call uncertain. Trimming shortened V by 7 bases and J by 1 base, and 13 bases separated the two germline ends. Germline lookup yields CDR1 LNHDA and CDR2 SQIVND (reference sequence). The length of the CDR3 is 14 residues. The CDR3 is CASKSDDTQETQYF. The CDR3 region has the DNA TGTGCCAGTAAATCCGACGACACCCAAGAGACCCAGTACTTC.

V and J are TRBV6-6 and TRBJ2-1, with D possibly being TRBD2 (7 bases). Trimming left V 2 bases short and J 12 bases short, with 23 bases between. Germline CDR1 is MNHNY and CDR2 is SVGAGI (reference sequence). There are 16 residues in the CDR3. The CDR3 DNA is TGTGCCAGCAGTTACGAGGGCGGGGGCCACGCCAGAGGGCAGTTCTTC. Protein: CASSYEGGGHARGQFF.

The J gene is TRBJ2-2, the V gene TRBV27, with 8 bases matching TRBD1. The CDR3 is 15 residues long. Trimming took 2 bases from V and 5 from J; bases not matched to a gene: 4. Germline lookup yields CDR1 MNHEY and CDR2 SMNVEV (reference sequence). In DNA, the CDR3 is TGTGCCAGCAGTTTAAACAGGGGGTTAACCGGGGAGCTGTTTTTT. Residues: CASSLNRGLTGELFF.

V gene TRBV6-2 or TRBV6-3 combines with J gene TRBJ1-2; 11 bases agree with TRBD1. This CDR3 contains 14 residues. Trimming removed 5 bases from V and 5 bases from J; junction bases left unmatched: 4. Germline V lookup: CDR1 MNHEY, CDR2 SVGEGT. CDR3 in amino acids: CASSRTGGAYGYTF. CDR3 DNA: TGTGCCAGCAGTCGGACAGGGGGCGCGTATGGCTACACCTTC.

V gene TRBV2 combines with J gene TRBJ2-1, with TRBD1 as a possible D gene (6 bases). From germline, CDR1 is SNHLY and CDR2 FYNNEI. The CDR3 length is 13 residues. Trimming shortened V by 5 bases and J by 5 bases, and 10 bases separated the two germline ends. The CDR3 loop is CASSRDTNNEQFF. CDR3 sequence (DNA): TGTGCCAGCAGTAGGGACACTAACAATGAGCAGTTCTTC.

V and J are TRBV4-1 and TRBJ1-6, with D possibly matching TRBD1 (5 bases). With 1 base removed from V and 9 bases from J, the gap between germline ends came to 13 bases. This CDR3 contains 15 residues. Germline-derived CDR1 and CDR2 are MGHRA and YSYEKL. In DNA, the CDR3 is TGCGCCAGCAGCCAAGTGTCTCCAGGGCTTTCACCCCTCCACTTT. This codes for CASSQVSPGLSPLHF.

The V call is TRBV7-2, the J call TRBJ2-3, with TRBD2 matching over 7 bases. Looked up from germline, CDR1 is SGHTA and CDR2 is FQGNSA. Trimming at V came to 6 bases and at J to 1 base, leaving 7 bases not matched to a gene. The CDR3 consists of 15 residues. The chain's CDR3 is CASRGEAGGTDTQYF. The CDR3 region has the DNA TGTGCCAGCAGGGGGGAGGCGGGAGGCACAGATACGCAGTATTTT.

The CDR3 DNA follows: TGTGCCTGGTCCGGGATCGGCCTAGGGTCCTACAATGAGCAGTTCTTC. It yields the protein CAWSGIGLGSYNEQFF. V gene TRBV30 combines with J gene TRBJ2-1; perhaps TRBD2 as D (5 bases). V shed 5 bases and J shed 1 base, with 18 bases lying between them. Germline V gene data show CDR1 as GTSNPN and CDR2 as SVGIG (reference sequence). The CDR3 runs to 16 residues.

V gene TRBV19 combines with J gene TRBJ2-1, with 9 bases identical to TRBD2. The CDR3 covers 15 residues. Germline V gene sequence: CDR1 LNHDA, CDR2 SQIVND (reference sequence). Trimming cost V 7 bases and J 5 bases; bases outside gene matches: 9. The CDR3 DNA reads TGTGCCAGTACGCTCCGGCTAGCGGGAAACAATGAGCAGTTCTTC. This codes for CASTLRLAGNNEQFF. Drawing the rest from reference TRBV19 and TRBJ2-1, the complete variable domain is DGGITQSPKYLFRKEGQNVTLSCEQNLNHDAMYWYRQDPGQGLRLIYYSQIVNDFQKGDIAEGYSVSREKKESFPLTVTSAQKNPTAFYLCASTLRLAGNNEQFFGPGTRLTVL.

V usage is TRBV19 and J usage is TRBJ2-5; maybe TRBD1 (5 bases). This CDR3 region has 12 residues. V lost 1 base and J lost 5, with 5 bases in between. The germline CDR1 and CDR2 sequences are LNHDA and SQIVND (reference sequence). DNA of the CDR3: TGTGCCAGTAGTATAGGGGGCGAGACCCAGTACTTC. This encodes CASSIGGETQYF.

The V call is TRBV7-2, the J call TRBJ2-5, with D unclear. The CDR3 has 17 amino acids. Germline loops: CDR1 SGHTA, CDR2 FQGNSA. The ends were cut back, 0 bases at V and 5 bases at J, with 19 bases in the middle. This chain's CDR3 is CASSLAPSSRGWETQYF. CDR3 DNA: TGTGCCAGCAGCTTAGCGCCGTCGTCCCGCGGCTGGGAGACCCAGTACTTC. Full variable domain (missing parts from reference TRBV7-2 and TRBJ2-5): GAGVSQSPSNKVTEKGKDVELRCDPISGHTALYWYRQSLGQGLEFLIYFQGNSAPDKSGLPSDRFSAERTGGSVSTLTIQRTQQEDSAVYLCASSLAPSSRGWETQYFGPGTRLLVL.

V is TRBV11-2 and J is TRBJ1-1; possibly TRBD1 for D (5 bases). Trimming shortened V by 5 bases and J by 4 bases, and 11 bases separated the two germline ends. CDR3 length: 13 amino acids. Germline CDR1 reads SGHAT; CDR2 reads FQNNGV. This CDR3 is CASSKIQVTEAFF. CDR3 nucleotides: TGTGCCAGCAGCAAAATACAGGTCACTGAAGCTTTCTTT.

This clone was counted between two and nine times. This chain joins TRBV7-9 and TRBJ2-7, with 8 bases aligning to TRBD2. Trimming cost V 4 bases and J 3 bases; bases outside gene matches: 8. Germline V CDR1 and CDR2: SEHNR, FQNEAQ (reference sequence). The CDR3 runs to 15 residues. This CDR3 is CASSSMSGRGYEQYF. In DNA form, the CDR3 reads TGTGCCAGCAGCTCCATGAGCGGGAGAGGCTACGAGCAGTACTTC.

This chain joins TRBV30 and TRBJ2-2, with D maybe TRBD2 (6 bases). The CDR3 runs 12 residues. Germline V gives CDR1 GTSNPN, CDR2 SVGIG (reference sequence). The ends were cut back, 5 bases at V and 6 bases at J, with 10 bases in the middle. The CDR3 nucleotides read TGTGCCTGGCCGCGGGGCTCCGGGGAGCTGTTTTTT. This codes for CAWPRGSGELFF.

This chain links TRBV28 with TRBJ1-1; 11 bases match TRBD1. Germline V gene lookup returns CDR1 MDHEN and CDR2 SYDVKM. V shed 3 bases and J 5 bases; nucleotides not matched to a gene: 8. CDR3 length: 16 amino acids. CDR3 in DNA: TGTGCCAGCAGTTTGCCTACCGGACAGGGGGCTACTGAAGCTTTCTTT. Amino acid sequence: CASSLPTGQGATEAFF.

Here the CDR3 reads CASSQFPGQGAMGNQPQHF. In nucleotides, the CDR3 is TGTGCCAGCAGCCAGTTCCCGGGGCAGGGGGCGATGGGCAATCAGCCCCAGCATTTT. The chain has TRBV16 and TRBJ1-5; 8 nucleotides match TRBD1. Losses at the gene ends were 3 bases for V and 2 bases for J; bases not matched to a gene: 15. Germline CDR1 KGHSY, CDR2 FQNENV. The CDR3 sequence is 19 residues long.

V and J are TRBV30 and TRBJ1-2; D is uncertain. CDR1 and CDR2 (germline): GTSNPN, SVGIG (reference sequence). V was cut by 0 bases and J by 5 bases, with 13 bases left in between. The CDR3 is made up of 14 amino acids. The CDR3 loop reads CAWSVRPGNYGYTF. The CDR3 nucleotides read TGTGCCTGGAGTGTACGGCCAGGCAATTATGGCTACACCTTC.

This chain joins TRBV5-5 and TRBJ2-1, with 9 bases lining up with TRBD1. The CDR3 loop spans 15 amino acids. Trimming took 0 bases from V and 5 from J; bases not matched to a gene: 3. Germline V gene sequence: CDR1 SGHKS, CDR2 YYEKEE (reference sequence). In DNA, the CDR3 is TGTGCCAGCAGCTTGGCCGGGACAGGGAACAATGAGCAGTTCTTC. It codes for CASSLAGTGNNEQFF.

The chain combines TRBV29-1 with TRBJ2-1; tentative D call: TRBD2 (7 bases). Germline CDR1 reads SQVTM; CDR2 reads ANQGSEA. The CDR3 is 15 residues long. V was trimmed by 4 bases and J by 0 bases, leaving 13 bases between them. CDR3 protein: CSVGGGGSSYNEQFF. DNA for the CDR3: TGCAGCGTTGGGGGGGGCGGGAGCTCCTACAATGAGCAGTTCTTC.

The rearrangement uses TRBV10-3 and TRBJ2-5; 7 bases line up with TRBD1. The CDR3 runs 13 residues. After removal of 6 bases from V and 2 bases from J, the junction contained 3 bases not matched to a gene. Germline V lookup: CDR1 ENHRY, CDR2 SYGVKD. CDR3: CAISWDRQETQYF. Written as DNA, the CDR3 is TGTGCCATCAGCTGGGACAGACAAGAGACCCAGTACTTC.

The rearrangement joins TRBV6-5 to TRBJ1-5; 7 bases map to TRBD1. V dropped 5 bases and J dropped 2; count of bases not matched to a gene: 6. The germline CDR1 and CDR2 sequences are MNHEY and SVGAGI. The CDR3 has 15 residues. CDR3 amino acids: CASSRGGAGNQPQHF. CDR3 DNA sequence: TGTGCCAGCAGTCGAGGGGGCGCGGGCAATCAGCCCCAGCATTTT.